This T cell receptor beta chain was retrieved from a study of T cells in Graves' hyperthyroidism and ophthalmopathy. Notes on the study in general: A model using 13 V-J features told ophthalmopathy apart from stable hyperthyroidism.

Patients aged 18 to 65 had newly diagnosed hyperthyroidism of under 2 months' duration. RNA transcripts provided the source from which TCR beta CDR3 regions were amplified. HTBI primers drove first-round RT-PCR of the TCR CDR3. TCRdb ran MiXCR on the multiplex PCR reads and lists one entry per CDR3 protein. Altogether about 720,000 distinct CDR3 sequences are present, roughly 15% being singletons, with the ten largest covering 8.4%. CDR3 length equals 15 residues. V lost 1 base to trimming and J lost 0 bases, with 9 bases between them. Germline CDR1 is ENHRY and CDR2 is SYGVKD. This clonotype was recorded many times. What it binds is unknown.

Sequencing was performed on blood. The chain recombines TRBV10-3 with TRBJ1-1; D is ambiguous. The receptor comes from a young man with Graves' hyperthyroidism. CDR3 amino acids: CAISEFRRMNTEAFF. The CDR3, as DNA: TGTGCCATCAGTGAGTTTCGGCGAATGAACACTGAAGCTTTCTTT.